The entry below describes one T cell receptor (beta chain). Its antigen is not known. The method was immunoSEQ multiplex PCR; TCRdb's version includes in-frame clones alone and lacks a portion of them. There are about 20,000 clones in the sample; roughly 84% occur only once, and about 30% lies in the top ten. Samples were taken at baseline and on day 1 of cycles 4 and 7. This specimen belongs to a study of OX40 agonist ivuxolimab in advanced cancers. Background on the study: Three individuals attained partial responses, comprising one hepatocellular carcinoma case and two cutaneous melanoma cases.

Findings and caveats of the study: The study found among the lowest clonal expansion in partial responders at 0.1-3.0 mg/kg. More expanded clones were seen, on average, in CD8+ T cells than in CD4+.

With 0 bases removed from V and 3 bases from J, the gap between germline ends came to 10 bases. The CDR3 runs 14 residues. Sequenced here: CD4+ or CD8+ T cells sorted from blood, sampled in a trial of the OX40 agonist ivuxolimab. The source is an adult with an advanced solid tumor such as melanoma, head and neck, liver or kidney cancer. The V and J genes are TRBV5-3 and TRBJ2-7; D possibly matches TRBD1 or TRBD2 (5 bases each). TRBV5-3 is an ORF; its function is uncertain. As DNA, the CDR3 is TGTGCCAGAAGCTTGGAGGGACCCCGCTACGAGCAGTACTTC. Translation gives CARSLEGPRYEQYF.